This T cell receptor (beta chain) was documented in a study of beta chain features in type 1 diabetes. The V gene lost 0 bases and the J gene lost 2 bases, with 8 bases spanning the gap. Germline V lookup: CDR1 SGHRS, CDR2 YFSETQ. The length of the CDR3 is 14 residues. Of the isolated RNA, all was reverse transcribed, and so the sequenced material was expressed TCRB transcripts. Assay used: immunoSEQ multiplex PCR; TCRdb lists only in-frame clones, some missing. The table has roughly 500,000 clones, approximately 10% seen once. This sequence was found in a woman in her late teens or twenties in good health. V gene TRBV5-1 combines with J gene TRBJ2-5; D remains unclear. The sequencing sample was made of naive CD4+ T cells from blood. CDR3 bases: TGCGCCAGCAGCTTGGCAGGTCTACAAGAGACCCAGTACTTC. It is translated as CASSLAGLQETQYF.